This T cell receptor (beta chain) is from a study of shared clonotypes between healthy human individuals. Deletions cut 3 bases from V and 1 base from J, with 11 bases between. The CDR3 sequence is 15 residues long. Germline CDR1 is ENHRY and CDR2 is SYGVKD. Points on this clone: Its antigen is not identified.

Study-wide points: Collection of samples was limited to blood; tissue repertoires likely differ.

Within Nashville, Tennessee resided all donors, each a Caucasian adult. The method was immunoSEQ multiplex PCR; TCRdb's version includes in-frame clones alone and lacks a portion of them. The profile shows about 2.4 million clones, 90% to 95% of them singletons. The chain couples TRBV10-3 to TRBJ2-3; D unresolved. Sample: naive CD4+ T cells sorted from blood. Subset defined: CD45RA+ positively selected. The sequence came from a man between 18 and 35 years old in good health. CDR3 amino acids: CAISDPRRGTDTQYF. DNA of the CDR3: TGTGCCATCAGTGACCCGCGCCGGGGCACAGATACGCAGTATTTT.